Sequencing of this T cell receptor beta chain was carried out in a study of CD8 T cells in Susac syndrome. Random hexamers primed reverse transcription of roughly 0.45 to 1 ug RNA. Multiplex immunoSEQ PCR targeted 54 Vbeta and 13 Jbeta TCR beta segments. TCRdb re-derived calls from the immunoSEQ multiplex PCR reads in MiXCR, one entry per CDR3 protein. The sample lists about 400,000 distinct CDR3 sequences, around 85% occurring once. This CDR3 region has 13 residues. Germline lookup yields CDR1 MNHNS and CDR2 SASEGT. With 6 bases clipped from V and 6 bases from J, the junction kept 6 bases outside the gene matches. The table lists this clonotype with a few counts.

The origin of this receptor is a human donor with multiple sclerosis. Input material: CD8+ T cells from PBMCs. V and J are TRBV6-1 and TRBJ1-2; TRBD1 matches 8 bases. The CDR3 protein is CASSHRGADGYTF. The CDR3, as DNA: TGTGCCAGCAGCCACAGGGGGGCGGATGGCTACACCTTC.